The rows below give T cell receptor beta chains drawn from one sample of a study of neoadjuvant anti-PD-1 for oral cavity cancer. Using immunoSEQ multiplex PCR, the repertoire was profiled, and TCRdb retains in-frame clones only, with some absent. The sample comprises approximately 74,000 clones, about 84% of which are singletons, and 3.1% rests with the top ten. The source was PBMCs, collected before nivolumab (anti-PD-1) treatment. The receptors come from a person aged 35-79 years with oral cavity squamous cell carcinoma. Each CDR3 is given with its conserved first and last residue. Fields, in order: clone size, CDR3 length, J gene, V gene, D gene, CDR3 DNA, CDR3 protein. The D gene is left open where the match is weak. Part of the rows lack a size; the others show once, few, many or a class for expanded clones.

>.|15|TRBJ1-4|TRBV5-1|.
TGCGCCAGCAGCTTGGTCCAGGGGAGGAGTGAAAAACTGTTTTTT
CASSLVQGRSEKLFF
>once|15|TRBJ2-7|TRBV5-1|TRBD1
TGCGCCAGCAGCACCAGGACAGGGGGGTCGGGCGAGCAGTACTTC
CASSTRTGGSGEQYF
>.|14|TRBJ2-7|TRBV6-1|.
TGTGCCAGCAGTGACTACATTCTCTCCTACGAGCAGTACTTC
CASSDYILSYEQYF
>.|13|TRBJ2-1|TRBV7-3|.
TGTGCCAGCAGCTTAAATGGCAGACGAGAGCAGTTCTTC
CASSLNGRREQFF
>.|15|TRBJ2-7|TRBV4-1|TRBD2
TGCGCCAGCAGAGAACTAGCGGGAGGCTCCTACGAGCAGTACTTC
CASRELAGGSYEQYF
>.|16|TRBJ2-7|TRBV6-5|TRBD2
TGTGCCAGCAGTTACTCCGGACTAGCGGGAGGTTACGAGCAGTACTTC
CASSYSGLAGGYEQYF
>few|14|TRBJ1-1|TRBV14|.
TGTGCCAGCAGCTTTGGCGGAAGTAGGACTGAAGCTTTCTTT
CASSFGGSRTEAFF
>.|17|TRBJ2-7|TRBV15|TRBD2
TGTGCCACCAGCAGAGTGCTCACCGGGACTACCTCCTACGAGCAGTACTTC
CATSRVLTGTTSYEQYF
>.|14|TRBJ2-2|TRBV30|.
TGTGCCTGGAGTGTGGACTTTAACACCGGGGAGCTGTTTTTT
CAWSVDFNTGELFF
>.|16|TRBJ2-1|TRBV2|TRBD2
TGTGCCAGCAGTCCGGGACTAGCGGTCTCCCACAATGAGCAGTTCTTC
CASSPGLAVSHNEQFF
>.|16|TRBJ1-5|TRBV30|TRBD1
TGTGCCTGGAGTGCAGGACAGGCCTATGGCAATCAGCCCCAGCATTTT
CAWSAGQAYGNQPQHF
>.|13|TRBJ2-3|TRBV27|.
TGTGCCAGCAGTTTCCTAGAGACAGATACGCAGTATTTT
CASSFLETDTQYF
>.|12|TRBJ2-7|TRBV19|.
TGTGCCAGTAGTATAGAGGGTCGGGAGCAGTACTTC
CASSIEGREQYF
>few|14|TRBJ1-1|TRBV6-1|.
TGTGCCAGCAGTGGCACAGTGGCTGACACTGAAGCTTTCTTT
CASSGTVADTEAFF
>.|17|TRBJ2-1|TRBV5-1|TRBD1
TGCGCCAGCAGCTTGGTGGTCGGGACAGGGGGGTACAATGAGCAGTTCTTC
CASSLVVGTGGYNEQFF
>few|15|TRBJ2-1|TRBV7-3|TRBD2
TGTGCCAGCAGCTTAACGGTGGGAGGGAGAGGTGAGCAGTTCTTC
CASSLTVGGRGEQFF
>.|14|TRBJ2-3|TRBV6-5|TRBD2
TGTGCCAGCAGGACTAGCGGGAGCACAGATACGCAGTATTTT
CASRTSGSTDTQYF
>.|12|TRBJ2-5|TRBV5-6|.
TGTGCCAGCAGCTTGGCCAGGAAGACCCAGTACTTC
CASSLARKTQYF
>.|19|TRBJ2-6|TRBV5-1|.
TGCGCCAGCAGCTTGGCCAGGGGGGAGTCGAACTCTGGGGCCAACGTCCTGACTTTC
CASSLARGESNSGANVLTF
>.|13|TRBJ1-1|TRBV30|.
TGTGCCTGGAGTGGCACAGGGCGCACTGAAGCTTTCTTT
CAWSGTGRTEAFF
>.|15|TRBJ2-2|TRBV7-8|TRBD2
TGTCGGACTAGCGGGAGGCCGGGGAGCACCGGGGAGCTGTTTTTT
CRTSGRPGSTGELFF
>.|14|TRBJ2-1|TRBV10-3|.
TGTGCCACCCAGGGAGCGGAGTCCTACAATGAGCAGTTCTTC
CATQGAESYNEQFF
>.|16|TRBJ1-2|TRBV5-1|TRBD1
TGCGCCAGCAGCTGGGGACAGGGGGCCGGTAACTATGGCTACACCTTC
CASSWGQGAGNYGYTF
>once|14|TRBJ2-1|TRBV6-5|TRBD2
TGTGCCAGCAGCCGTAGCGGGAGAGCCAATGAGCAGTTCTTC
CASSRSGRANEQFF
>.|15|TRBJ2-7|TRBV30|TRBD2
TGTGCCTGGAGTGCAGTGGGACTAGCGCGTTACGAGCAGTACTTC
CAWSAVGLARYEQYF
>.|13|TRBJ1-4|TRBV7-7|.
TGTGCTAGCAGCGCCGGACTGAATGAAAAACTGTTTTTT
CASSAGLNEKLFF
>.|16|TRBJ1-1|TRBV5-1|TRBD1
TGCGCCAGCAGCTTCGGACAGGGGAGGATGAACACTGAAGCTTTCTTT
CASSFGQGRMNTEAFF
>.|17|TRBJ1-1|TRBV2|TRBD1
TGTGCCAGCAGTGATTCGGGGGGGACAGGGGCTAACACTGAAGCTTTCTTT
CASSDSGGTGANTEAFF
>.|14|TRBJ2-2|TRBV2|.
TGTGCCAGCACGAAAGGGGCGAACACCGGGGAGCTGTTTTTT
CASTKGANTGELFF
>.|12|TRBJ2-3|TRBV6-5|.
TGTGCCAGCAGTGGTCCAGGGGATACGCAGTATTTT
CASSGPGDTQYF
>.|12|TRBJ2-5|TRBV6-6|.
TGTGCCAGCAGGGGACTGGGCGAGACCCAGTACTTC
CASRGLGETQYF
>.|14|TRBJ2-7|TRBV7-2|TRBD1
TGTGCCAGCAGCTTTACGACAGGGTGGTACGAGCAGTACTTC
CASSFTTGWYEQYF
>.|15|TRBJ2-4|TRBV5-6|TRBD1
TGTGCCAGCAGCAATCGGGACAGGCCGTCGGACATTCAGTACTTC
CASSNRDRPSDIQYF
>.|13|TRBJ2-5|TRBV30|TRBD2
TGTGCCTGGGGGGGAGGGACTGGAGAGACCCAGTACTTC
CAWGGGTGETQYF
>.|16|TRBJ2-7|TRBV28|.
TGTGCCAGCACCCGGGGTGGAAGGCCAAGCCCCTACGAGCAGTACTTC
CASTRGGRPSPYEQYF
>.|15|TRBJ2-7|TRBV6-1|.
TGTGCCAGCAGTGAATATTGGGGGGGACACTACGAGCAGTACTTC
CASSEYWGGHYEQYF
>.|13|TRBJ2-3|TRBV18|.
TGTGCCAGCACGATAGGAGTGGCAGATACGCAGTATTTT
CASTIGVADTQYF